Detailed here is one T cell receptor beta chain. Its specificity is unknown. The data were obtained in a study of beta chain features in type 1 diabetes. Points from the study as a whole: In comparison with healthy donors, patients had naive, central memory and Treg TCRB repertoires that appeared more similar.

Sequencing targeted expressed TCRB transcripts, as all isolated RNA had been reverse transcribed. Sequencing was performed with immunoSEQ multiplex PCR; in TCRdb, only in-frame clones are kept and a portion is missing. The sample records about 620,000 clones, around 16% being singletons. CDR1 SGDLS and CDR2 YYNGEE come from the germline V gene. Trimming removed 1 base from V and 4 bases from J, with 12 bases in between. CDR3 length equals 14 residues. This sequence originates from a man younger than 30 in good health. The chain carries TRBV9 and TRBJ2-7; D is perhaps TRBD1 (6 bases). The sample was naive CD4+ T cells from blood. The CDR3 loop reads CASSVTGGEYEQYF. For the CDR3, the DNA is TGTGCCAGCAGCGTAACTGGGGGCGAATACGAGCAGTACTTC. Variable domain in full (rest from reference TRBV9 and TRBJ2-7): DSGVTQTPKHLITATGQRVTLRCSPRSGDLSVYWYQQSLDQGLQFLIQYYNGEERAKGNILERFSAQQFPDLHSELNLSSLELGDSALYFCASSVTGGEYEQYFGPGTRLTVT.